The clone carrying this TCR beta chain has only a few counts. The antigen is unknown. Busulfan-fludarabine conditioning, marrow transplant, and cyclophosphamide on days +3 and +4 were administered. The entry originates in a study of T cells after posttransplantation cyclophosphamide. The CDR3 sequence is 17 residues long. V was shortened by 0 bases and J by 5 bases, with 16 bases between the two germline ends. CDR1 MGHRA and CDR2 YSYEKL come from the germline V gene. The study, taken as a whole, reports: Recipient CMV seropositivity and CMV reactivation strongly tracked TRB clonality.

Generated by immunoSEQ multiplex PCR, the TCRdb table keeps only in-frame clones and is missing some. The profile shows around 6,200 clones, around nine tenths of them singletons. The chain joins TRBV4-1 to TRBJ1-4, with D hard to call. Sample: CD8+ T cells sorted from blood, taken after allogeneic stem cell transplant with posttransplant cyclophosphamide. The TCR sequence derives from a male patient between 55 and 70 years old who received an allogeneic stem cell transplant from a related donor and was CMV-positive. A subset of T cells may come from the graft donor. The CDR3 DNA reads TGCGCCAGCAGCCAAGATTCGAACAGCCATTTCAATGAAAAACTGTTTTTT. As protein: CASSQDSNSHFNEKLFF.